Below are 29 T cell receptor beta chains sequenced from a single sample in a study of CD8 T cells in Susac syndrome (dated by TCRdb to the late 2010s). Libraries were prepared through the immunoSEQ multiplex PCR assay. RNA was extracted with the RNeasy kit and roughly 0.45 to 1 ug was reverse transcribed using random hexamers. The public sequencing data were trimmed at Q25 with fastp and processed into clonotypes with MiXCR by TCRdb, which kept only in-frame beta chains. Rows with a matching CDR3 protein are joined into one entry that keeps the most common DNA and genes. The sample table holds 100,000 to 150,000 distinct CDR3 sequences, of which around 85% were seen once. Around 0.51% of the sample is in the top ten clones. Input material: CD8+ T cells from PBMCs. The receptors stem from a human donor with multiple sclerosis.

CDR3 loop: CASSEAKLAGDTRNNEQFF. As DNA, the CDR3 is TGTGCCAGCAGTGAAGCCAAACTAGCGGGAGACACCAGAAACAATGAGCAGTTCTTC. The chain has TRBV6-1 and TRBJ2-1; 11 bases match TRBD2. The CDR3 spans 19 residues. Germline lookup yields CDR1 MNHNS and CDR2 SASEGT. V gave up 0 bases and J gave up 5 bases; unmatched junction bases: 12.

V and J are TRBV10-2 and TRBJ1-1; D is perhaps TRBD1 (5 bases). Germline V gives CDR1 WSHSY, CDR2 SAAADI. The CDR3 covers 12 residues. The V end lost 8 bases, the J end lost 5 bases, and 12 bases lay between the germline ends. CDR3 sequence reads: CASAGRMTEAFF. The DNA of the CDR3 is TGCGCCAGCGCAGGGAGGATGACTGAAGCTTTCTTT.

The chain recombines TRBV2 with TRBJ2-7, with unresolved D. V lost 6 bases to trimming and J lost 5 bases, with 11 bases between them. Germline CDR1 reads SNHLY; CDR2 reads FYNNEI. The CDR3 runs to 12 residues. The CDR3 reads CASSAPGDEQYF. CDR3 nucleotide sequence: TGTGCCAGCAGCGCCCCTGGGGACGAGCAGTACTTC.

The V call is TRBV5-4, the J call TRBJ2-2; D gene uncertain. Per germline, CDR1 SGHNT and CDR2 YYREEE (reference sequence). This CDR3 comprises 17 residues. Trimming shortened V by 2 bases and J by 3 bases, and 17 bases separated the two germline ends. The CDR3 is CASSFGNVGYHTGELFF. Written as DNA, the CDR3 is TGTGCCAGCAGCTTTGGAAATGTCGGATACCACACCGGGGAGCTGTTTTTT.

This clonotype was counted once. The chain couples TRBV4-1 to TRBJ1-1; D uncertain. Trimming cost V 1 base and J 0 bases, with 9 bases left between them. The CDR3 is made up of 15 amino acids. Germline CDR1 reads MGHRA; CDR2 reads YSYEKL. DNA for the CDR3: TGCGCCAGCAGCCAAGGAGGAGGGATGAACACTGAAGCTTTCTTT. Translation: CASSQGGGMNTEAFF.

This chain connects TRBV5-6 to TRBJ2-3; the match to TRBD1 covers 7 bases. The ends lost 4 bases at V and 3 bases at J; junction bases unmatched: 11. The CDR3 totals 16 residues. Germline V gene data show CDR1 as SGHDT and CDR2 as YYEEEE. CDR3 sequence (DNA): TGTGCCAGCAGCCCCCCCCCACAGGGGATAACAGATACGCAGTATTTT. Translation gives CASSPPPQGITDTQYF. Full variable domain (rest looked up from reference TRBV5-6 and TRBJ2-3): DAGVTQSPTHLIKTRGQQVTLRCSPKSGHDTVSWYQQALGQGPQFIFQYYEEEERQRGNFPDRFSGHQFPNYSSELNVNALLLGDSALYLCASSPPPQGITDTQYFGPGTRLTVL.

CDR3 in amino acids: CASSPGQRNTEAFF. The DNA of the CDR3 is TGCGCCAGCAGCCCGGGACAGCGGAACACTGAAGCTTTCTTT. The V gene is TRBV4-1, the J gene TRBJ1-1; 7 bases are shared with TRBD1. The CDR3 runs to 14 residues. V was pared by 4 bases and J by 1 base, with 3 bases of the junction left unmatched. Germline CDR1 is MGHRA and CDR2 is YSYEKL.

The sample holds many counts of this clonotype. This sequence joins TRBV6-4 and TRBJ2-3, with D possibly TRBD2 on 5 matching bases. This CDR3 has 16 residues. Germline CDR1 is MRHNA and CDR2 is SNTAGT. V lost 5 bases and J lost 4, with 19 bases in between. CDR3 loop: CASSRFRRGMSDTQYF. DNA for the CDR3: TGTGCCAGCAGTAGGTTCCGGAGAGGGATGTCAGATACGCAGTATTTT.

A few counts support this clonotype. The gene calls are TRBV4-1 and TRBJ1-5; 8 bases match TRBD1. The CDR3 runs to 16 residues. Germline V lookup: CDR1 MGHRA, CDR2 YSYEKL. V trimming: 0 bases; J trimming: 1 base; junction bases outside the gene matches: 2. In DNA, the CDR3 is TGCGCCAGCAGCCAAGACCCAGGGGGCAGCAATCAGCCCCAGCATTTT. Its translation: CASSQDPGGSNQPQHF.

The CDR3 reads CASSPRNTGELFF. CDR3 nucleotide sequence: TGTGCCAGCAGCCCTAGGAACACCGGGGAGCTGTTTTTT. The chain uses TRBV7-8 and TRBJ2-2; D is uncertain. This CDR3 has 13 residues. CDR1 and CDR2 (germline): SGHVS, FQNEAQ. Trimming removed 5 bases at V and 1 base at J, with 5 bases between. Full variable domain (rest looked up from reference TRBV7-8 and TRBJ2-2): GAGVSQSPRYKVAKRGQDVALRCDPISGHVSLFWYQQALGQGPEFLTYFQNEAQLDKSGLPSDRFFAERPEGSVSTLKIQRTQQEDSAVYLCASSPRNTGELFFGEGSRLTVL.

J is TRBJ1-5 and V is TRBV27, with D possibly being TRBD1 (5 bases). There are 12 residues in the CDR3. V lost 4 bases, J lost 9 bases, and 10 bases lay in between. CDR1 MNHEY and CDR2 SMNVEV come from the germline V gene (reference sequence). CDR3 nucleotide sequence: TGTGCCAGCAGTTCACCTGGGGGGCCCCAGCATTTT. Translating gives CASSSPGGPQHF.

The chain links TRBV7-9 to TRBJ1-3, with D possibly TRBD1 on 6 matching bases. The V end lost 6 bases, the J end lost 4 bases, and 16 bases lay between the germline ends. From germline, CDR1 is SEHNR and CDR2 FQNEAQ (reference sequence). CDR3 size: 15 residues. The CDR3 loop reads CASSSTEDSGNTIYF. The CDR3 nucleotides read TGTGCCAGCAGTTCTACGGAGGACAGCGGAAACACCATATATTTT.

The rearrangement links TRBV2 to TRBJ2-1; no reliable D call. With 11 bases removed from V and 8 bases from J, the gap between germline ends came to 19 bases. This CDR3 comprises 13 residues. Germline CDR1 and CDR2: SNHLY and FYNNEI. The CDR3 DNA reads TGTGCCTCCTCGGACGGTTCTTGGGATGAGCAGTTCTTC. Protein product: CASSDGSWDEQFF.

This clonotype was found a few times. V and J are TRBV6-5 and TRBJ1-1, with D hard to call. Looked up from germline, CDR1 is MNHEY and CDR2 is SVGAGI. This CDR3 has 16 residues. Trimming stripped 0 bases from V and 8 bases from J, with 19 bases between. The CDR3 region has the DNA TGTGCCAGCAGTTACTCGGAAACCGTTTTTGGTTCCGAAGCTTTCTTT. The encoded protein is CASSYSETVFGSEAFF.

This clonotype was detected only a few times. The rearrangement joins TRBV5-1 to TRBJ1-1, with D perhaps matching TRBD1 (6 bases). The CDR3 contains 14 residues. V lost 0 bases and J lost 4, with 10 bases in between. The germline V gene has CDR1 SGHRS and CDR2 YFSETQ. CDR3 sequence reads: CASSLEGGITEAFF. CDR3 DNA sequence: TGCGCCAGCAGCTTGGAGGGGGGTATCACTGAAGCTTTCTTT.

The V call is TRBV7-2, the J call TRBJ2-3, with D possibly called TRBD1 or TRBD2 (5 bases each). Germline V gene lookup returns CDR1 SGHTA and CDR2 FQGNSA. V gave up 7 bases and J gave up 2 bases, with 16 bases separating them. The CDR3 has 15 amino acids. The CDR3 DNA reads as TGTGCCAGCAACACCCGGGACCTAAACACAGATACGCAGTATTTT. Its translation: CASNTRDLNTDTQYF.

The chain carries TRBV4-3 and TRBJ2-3; the match to TRBD1 covers 9 bases. Germline V gives CDR1 LGHNA, CDR2 YSLEER. CDR3 length: 20 residues. Trimming cost V 0 bases and J 0 bases; bases outside gene matches: 13. The CDR3 protein is CASSQDRVSPGTGSTDTQYF. CDR3 coding DNA: TGCGCCAGCAGCCAAGATAGGGTCAGTCCCGGGACAGGGAGCACAGATACGCAGTATTTT.

The CDR3 sequence: CASSPQTRVGYEQYF. The DNA of the CDR3 is TGTGCCAGCAGTCCACAGACCCGGGTGGGCTACGAGCAGTACTTC. The gene calls are TRBV28 and TRBJ2-7; D not certain. Trimming removed 5 bases at V and 3 bases at J, with 17 bases between. The CDR3 covers 15 residues. The germline gives CDR1 MDHEN, CDR2 SYDVKM. Variable domain in full (rest from reference TRBV28 and TRBJ2-7): DVKVTQSSRYLVKRTGEKVFLECVQDMDHENMFWYRQDPGLGLRLIYFSYDVKMKEKGDIPEGYSVSREKKERFSLILESASTNQTSMYLCASSPQTRVGYEQYFGPGTRLTVT.

CDR3 coding DNA: TGCGCCAGCAGCCCCAGACAGGGGGGACGAGACGAGCAGTACTTC. It encodes CASSPRQGGRDEQYF. The chain couples TRBV5-1 to TRBJ2-7, with 9 bases lining up with TRBD1. CDR3 size: 15 residues. Trimming at V came to 4 bases and at J to 5 bases, leaving 10 bases not matched to a gene. Germline-derived CDR1 and CDR2 are SGHRS and YFSETQ.

The chain is built from TRBV13 and TRBJ1-1; D is unresolved. Per germline, CDR1 PRHDT and CDR2 FYEKMQ (reference sequence). The CDR3 is 12 residues long. With 5 bases removed from V and 7 bases from J, the gap between germline ends came to 11 bases. The CDR3 spells CASSLDTFEAFF. CDR3 coding DNA: TGTGCCAGCAGCCTCGACACCTTTGAAGCTTTCTTT.

The CDR3 region is CASTEGGGGETQYF. The CDR3 DNA sequence: TGTGCCAGCACGGAGGGGGGGGGAGGTGAGACCCAGTACTTC. This chain connects TRBV6-1 to TRBJ2-5, with D possibly matching TRBD2 (7 bases). Trimming removed 7 bases at V and 5 bases at J, with 17 bases between. Germline CDR1 is MNHNS and CDR2 is SASEGT. This CDR3 spans 14 amino acids.

The chain has TRBV7-9 and TRBJ2-1; D not certain. CDR3 length equals 12 residues. The V gene lost 2 bases and the J gene lost 8 bases, with 7 bases spanning the gap. Germline values: CDR1 SEHNR, CDR2 FQNEAQ (reference sequence). The DNA of the CDR3 is TGTGCCAGCAGCTTATCCACCCATGAGCAGTTCTTC. Protein: CASSLSTHEQFF.

This chain links TRBV19 with TRBJ2-2, with D tentatively TRBD1 (6 bases). V lost 7 bases and J lost 5, with 17 bases in between. There are 15 residues in the CDR3. CDR1 and CDR2 (germline): LNHDA, SQIVND (reference sequence). CDR3 in amino acids: CASKFEGESTGELFF. For the CDR3, the DNA is TGTGCCAGTAAGTTCGAGGGGGAGTCGACCGGGGAGCTGTTTTTT.

The genes are TRBV12-3 or TRBV12-4 and TRBJ2-5; 8 bases map to TRBD1. The CDR3 has 18 residues. V shed 3 bases and J 3 bases; nucleotides not matched to a gene: 15. The CDR3 here is CASSFSYWDRTFKETQYF. CDR3 sequence (DNA): TGTGCCAGCAGTTTTAGTTATTGGGACAGGACCTTTAAAGAGACCCAGTACTTC.

The rearrangement joins TRBV21-1 to TRBJ1-1; the tabulated D call, TRBD1, remains unverified against the DNA. TRBV21-1 is flagged as a pseudogene. This CDR3 spans 11 amino acids. CDR3 in amino acids: CAIQTGTEAFF. The CDR3 DNA sequence: TGTGCCATACAGACAGGGACTGAAGCTTTCTTT.

The chain is built from TRBV15 and TRBJ2-3; 10 bases fit TRBD1. The CDR3 length is 14 residues. Germline V gene sequence: CDR1 LNHNV, CDR2 YYDKDF (reference sequence). The ends lost 3 bases at V and 4 bases at J; junction bases unmatched: 1. This CDR3 is CATSRDRGADTQYF. CDR3 coding DNA: TGTGCCACCAGCAGGGACAGGGGGGCAGATACGCAGTATTTT.

This clonotype was seen just once. Here the CDR3 DNA reads TGTGCCAGCAGTTACTCGAGGGAGTACGAGACCCAGTACTTC. Protein product: CASSYSREYETQYF. The chain links TRBV6-5 to TRBJ2-5; tentative D call: TRBD2 (5 bases). Germline V gene lookup returns CDR1 MNHEY and CDR2 SVGAGI. This CDR3 is 14 amino acids long. V was cut by 0 bases and J by 5 bases, with 10 bases left in between.

The chain joins TRBV7-9 to TRBJ2-3, with no clear D. Trimming removed 3 bases from V and 6 bases from J, with 13 bases in between. Germline CDR1 SEHNR, CDR2 FQNEAQ (reference sequence). The CDR3 runs to 14 residues. CDR3 loop: CASSFELSRDTQYF. The CDR3 region has the DNA TGTGCCAGCAGCTTCGAACTTAGCAGGGATACGCAGTATTTT.

A single count supports this clonotype. V is TRBV27 and J is TRBJ2-1, with TRBD2 matching over 14 bases. V was pared by 6 bases and J by 10 bases, with 8 bases of the junction left unmatched. Germline loops: CDR1 MNHEY, CDR2 SMNVEV (reference sequence). This CDR3 spans 15 amino acids. The CDR3 nucleotides read TGTGCCAGCAGCCAGGGACTAGCGGGAGCCTTGGAGCAGTTCTTC. Translated: CASSQGLAGALEQFF.